Presented here are 2 T cell receptor beta chains from one specimen sequenced in a study of CD8 T cells in ankylosing spondylitis. Findings and caveats of the study: It appeared that ankylosing spondylitis blood was characterized by a TCR beta motif of fewer than ten highly homologous variants.

Their cognate antigens are unknown. TCRdb independently ran MiXCR on the 5' RACE reads; one entry per CDR3 protein. This sample has about 460,000 distinct CDR3 sequences, with about 5.7% found just once. Sequenced input: blood, either unsorted or a sorted T cell fraction (not recorded which). The source of these receptors is a male donor with ankylosing spondylitis.

CDR3 protein: CASSLRTSGRITDTQYF. The CDR3 nucleotides read TGCGCCAGCAGCTTAAGGACTAGCGGGAGGATAACAGATACGCAGTATTTT. The V and J genes are TRBV5-1 and TRBJ2-3; 14 nucleotides match TRBD2. Germline V CDR1 and CDR2: SGHRS, YFSETQ. The CDR3 runs 17 residues. V gave up 2 bases and J gave up 3 bases; unmatched junction bases: 5. The full variable domain, in which reference TRBV5-1 and TRBJ2-3 provide the parts outside the CDR3, is KAGVTQTPRYLIKTRGQQVTLSCSPISGHRSVSWYQQTPGQGLQFLFEYFSETQRNKGNFPGRFSGRQFSNSRSEMNVSTLELGDSALYLCASSLRTSGRITDTQYFGPGTRLTVL.

This clonotype has a count of ten or more. A read error may explain this, as a much larger clone is one base away. V usage is TRBV12-3 or TRBV12-4 and J usage is TRBJ2-7; the match to TRBD1 covers 9 bases. The V segment lost 8 bases and the J segment 2 bases; nucleotides outside the gene matches: 4. The CDR3 consists of 13 residues. CDR3 in DNA: TGTGCCAGCGGCTGGGACAGGGCCTACGAGCAGTACTTC. Protein sequence: CASGWDRAYEQYF.